This record covers a single T cell receptor (beta chain). Its antigen is unidentified. These data come from a study of blood T cells in healthy people across ages. Study-wide results and caveats: A greater number of naive CD4+ cells and higher diversity distinguished long-lived donors from aged donors.

A second PCR, run for roughly 7 to 11 cycles, used a sample-barcoded 5' primer plus a J-beta primer mix. The authors tagged each cDNA molecule using a template-switch adaptor with 12 random nucleotides. One entry per CDR3 protein, called by TCRdb with MiXCR from the 5' RACE reads. The sample carries 1.5 million to 2 million distinct CDR3 sequences, approximately 28% recorded once. The donors, aged about 6 to 95, were healthy Caucasians from Russia. Peripheral blood from each donor was collected in a volume of about 10 milliliters. Sequencing was carried out using blood. The sequence came from a woman in her twenties or thirties in good health.

The CDR3 reads CSVQHTANVLTF. CDR3 coding DNA: TGCAGCGTCCAGCACACGGCCAACGTCCTGACTTTC. The genes are TRBV29-1 and TRBJ2-6; no firm D call. The CDR3 is made up of 12 amino acids. CDR1 is SQVTM and CDR2 is ANQGSEA in the germline V gene. The V end lost 6 bases, the J end lost 6 bases, and 9 bases lay between the germline ends.